The 21 T cell receptor beta chains in this list originate from one sample, sequenced in a study of beta chain features in type 1 diabetes. The investigators reverse transcribed all of the isolated RNA, so they sequenced expressed TCRB transcripts. Using immunoSEQ multiplex PCR, the repertoire was profiled, and TCRdb retains in-frame clones only, with some absent. Of nearly 700,000 clones detected, roughly 13% appear once; the ten largest clones hold about 0.02%. General study results and limits: Type 1 diabetes patients had TCRB CDR3s that were shorter (moderately but significantly so) in all four CD4+ subsets.

No cognate antigen is known for these TCRs. Sequencing was done on a sample of naive CD4+ T cells from blood. Receptors were obtained from a man between 18 and 35 years old with type 1 diabetes.

This clone was detected only a few times. The rearrangement uses TRBV29-1 and TRBJ2-7; D is possibly TRBD1 or TRBD2 (5 bases each). Germline V gene sequence: CDR1 SQVTM, CDR2 ANQGSEA. The length of the CDR3 is 14 residues. The V end lost 5 bases, the J end lost 3 bases, and 17 bases lay between the germline ends. The CDR3 DNA reads TGCAGCGTTAGGGTGCAGGGAGAGGTCTACGAGCAGTACTTC. This translates into CSVRVQGEVYEQYF.

V gene TRBV27 combines with J gene TRBJ1-2; D is uncertain. Per the germline V gene, CDR1 is MNHEY and CDR2 is SMNVEV (reference sequence). The CDR3 spans 12 residues. The V end lost 5 bases, the J end lost 8 bases, and 12 bases lay between the germline ends. For the CDR3, the DNA is TGTGCCAGCAGTGAGCTCCGAGGAGGCTACACCTTC. It yields the protein CASSELRGGYTF.

V is TRBV7-8 and J is TRBJ1-5; D gene uncertain. Germline V gene data show CDR1 as SGHVS and CDR2 as FQNEAQ. V lost 1 base and J lost 0, with 10 bases in between. The CDR3 contains 16 residues. The CDR3 loop is CASSLGGSISNQPQHF. The CDR3 DNA reads as TGTGCCAGCAGCTTAGGAGGGTCCATTAGCAATCAGCCCCAGCATTTT.

The V gene is TRBV7-2, the J gene TRBJ2-5; a weak D match, TRBD1 (5 bases). In germline, CDR1 is SGHTA, CDR2 FQGNSA. There are 14 residues in the CDR3. V was cut by 4 bases and J by 2 bases, with 11 bases left in between. The CDR3 nucleotides read TGTGCCAGCAGCTCTTCAGGGAAACAAGAGACCCAGTACTTC. The encoded protein is CASSSSGKQETQYF. The full variable domain, completed using reference TRBV7-2 and TRBJ2-5, is GAGVSQSPSNKVTEKGKDVELRCDPISGHTALYWYRQSLGQGLEFLIYFQGNSAPDKSGLPSDRFSAERTGGSVSTLTIQRTQQEDSAVYLCASSSSGKQETQYFGPGTRLLVL.

The chain carries TRBV14 and TRBJ2-3, with D possibly TRBD1 on 6 matching bases. V was trimmed by 3 bases and J by 6 bases, leaving 16 bases between them. This CDR3 contains 15 residues. Germline values: CDR1 SGHDN, CDR2 FVKESK. The CDR3 bases are TGTGCCAGCAGCCAGCTACAGGGATCCCAGGATACGCAGTATTTT. Encoded protein: CASSQLQGSQDTQYF.

The CDR3 loop is CASSFPDRSNEKLFF. CDR3 sequence (DNA): TGTGCCAGCAGCTTCCCAGACAGGAGTAATGAAAAACTGTTTTTT. The chain links TRBV7-9 to TRBJ1-4, with a possible D match to TRBD1 (6 bases). V was clipped by 3 bases and J by 4 bases, with 12 bases between them. The germline V gene encodes CDR1 SEHNR and CDR2 FQNEAQ (reference sequence). The CDR3 has 15 residues. Drawing the rest from reference TRBV7-9 and TRBJ1-4, the complete variable domain is DTGVSQNPRHKITKRGQNVTFRCDPISEHNRLYWYRQTLGQGPEFLTYFQNEAQLEKSRLLSDRFSAERPKGSFSTLEIQRTEQGDSAMYLCASSFPDRSNEKLFFGSGTQLSVL.

The genes are TRBV10-3 and TRBJ2-2; 8 bases match TRBD2. The CDR3 loop spans 16 amino acids. CDR1 is ENHRY, CDR2 SYGVKD, per germline. J gave up 6 bases and V 0 bases, and 6 bases lay outside the gene matches. In nucleotides, the CDR3 is TGTGCCATCAGTGAGTCGGAAGCGGGGGTGGCCGGGGAGCTGTTTTTT. Protein: CAISESEAGVAGELFF.

This clone was detected a few times. The chain employs TRBV9 and TRBJ2-7, with TRBD2 matching 12 bases. Looked up from germline, CDR1 is SGDLS and CDR2 is YYNGEE. CDR3 length: 16 amino acids. The V gene end was trimmed by 3 bases and the J gene end by 10 bases; junction bases not matched to a gene: 14. CDR3 residues: CASSGAPTSGGSKQYF. CDR3 DNA sequence: TGTGCCAGCAGCGGAGCCCCGACTAGCGGGGGATCCAAACAGTACTTC.

Turning to this clone: This sample also contains other DNA sequences that code for the same CDR3. The genes are TRBV7-2 and TRBJ1-1; tentative D call: TRBD1 (5 bases). CDR1 is SGHTA, CDR2 FQGNSA, per germline. V was shortened by 5 bases and J by 1 base, with 8 bases between the two germline ends. There are 13 residues in the CDR3. The CDR3 sequence: CASSRQGNTEAFF. DNA of the CDR3: TGTGCCAGCAGCCGGCAGGGGAACACTGAAGCTTTCTTT.

This clone turned up a few times. The V call is TRBV28, the J call TRBJ2-2, with D hard to call. The germline gives CDR1 MDHEN, CDR2 SYDVKM. Trimming shortened V by 3 bases and J by 3 bases, and 11 bases separated the two germline ends. This CDR3 spans 15 amino acids. The CDR3 sequence: CASSFLVTDTGELFF. CDR3 nucleotide sequence: TGTGCCAGCAGTTTTCTGGTGACTGACACCGGGGAGCTGTTTTTT.

The rearrangement links TRBV6-4 to TRBJ2-3; D gene ambiguous. Looked up from germline, CDR1 is MRHNA and CDR2 is SNTAGT. Deletions cut 3 bases from V and 0 bases from J, with 7 bases between. This CDR3 contains 14 residues. The CDR3 DNA reads TGTGCCAGCAGTGAGGGCCCAAGCACAGATACGCAGTATTTT. It codes for CASSEGPSTDTQYF.

This clone was observed a handful of times. This chain uses TRBV30 with TRBJ2-7, with D maybe TRBD2 (6 bases). Trimming stripped 1 base from V and 2 bases from J, with 18 bases between. This CDR3 comprises 16 residues. Germline V lookup: CDR1 GTSNPN, CDR2 SVGIG (reference sequence). CDR3 DNA sequence: TGTGCCTGGAGTGATGTGGGGAGACGCGGGGCCTACGAGCAGTACTTC. Amino acids: CAWSDVGRRGAYEQYF.

In this sample, this clone turned up a few times. The chain couples TRBV6-1 to TRBJ2-1; D may be TRBD1 (6 bases). Deletions cut 6 bases from V and 8 bases from J, with 11 bases between. The CDR3 totals 12 residues. Germline values: CDR1 MNHNS, CDR2 SASEGT. As DNA, the CDR3 is TGTGCCAGCAGCGGACAGCTTTATGAGCAGTTCTTC. It specifies CASSGQLYEQFF.

This clone came up a few times. The CDR3 here is CASSYGSGGNEQYF. The CDR3 nucleotides are TGTGCCAGCAGTTATGGTAGCGGGGGTAACGAGCAGTACTTC. The rearrangement uses TRBV6-6 and TRBJ2-7, with TRBD2 matching 9 bases. Germline V gene lookup returns CDR1 MNHNY and CDR2 SVGAGI (reference sequence). This CDR3 has 14 residues. The trim removed 3 bases at V and 5 bases at J, leaving 5 bases unmatched.

This chain joins TRBV4-1 and TRBJ2-7; no firm D call. CDR3 length equals 17 residues. V was cut by 2 bases and J by 2 bases, with 19 bases left in between. From germline, CDR1 is MGHRA and CDR2 YSYEKL. The DNA for the CDR3 is TGCGCCAGCAGCCAACTCCCCGGGCGGCCCGCCACCTACGAGCAGTACTTC. This codes for CASSQLPGRPATYEQYF.

The genes are TRBV4-1 and TRBJ1-5; unclear D gene. The germline gives CDR1 MGHRA, CDR2 YSYEKL. The CDR3 is 17 residues long. Between the trimmed V and J ends, which lost 0 bases and 1 base, there was a span of 13 bases. Here the CDR3 DNA reads TGCGCCAGCAGCCAAGATTCCGCCATGGGAAGCAATCAGCCCCAGCATTTT. Residues: CASSQDSAMGSNQPQHF.

This clone was seen a few times. The rearrangement uses TRBV6-5 and TRBJ1-4; TRBD1 aligns across 8 bases. The CDR3 runs 14 residues. Germline CDR1 is MNHEY and CDR2 is SVGAGI. V lost 6 bases, J lost 6 bases, and 6 bases stayed unmatched. In DNA form, the CDR3 reads TGTGCCAGCAGCACGGACAGGGAACATGAAAAACTGTTTTTT. It encodes CASSTDREHEKLFF.

This clone was observed a few times. This chain joins TRBV18 and TRBJ1-1, with D unclear. Germline loops: CDR1 KGHSH, CDR2 LQKENI. The CDR3 consists of 15 residues. The ends were cut back, 0 bases at V and 1 base at J, with 9 bases in the middle. For the CDR3, the DNA is TGTGCCAGCTCACCACCTCCCGAGGGGAACACTGAAGCTTTCTTT. Residues: CASSPPPEGNTEAFF.

The gene calls are TRBV19 and TRBJ1-6, with 7 positions matching TRBD1. V lost 5 bases to trimming and J lost 10 bases; unmatched junction nucleotides: 5. The CDR3 length is 13 residues. Germline lookup yields CDR1 LNHDA and CDR2 SQIVND (reference sequence). The CDR3 DNA reads TGTGCCAGTAGTGCCACAGGGGACTCACCCCTCCACTTT. The encoded protein is CASSATGDSPLHF. Based on the CDR3 plus reference TRBV19 and TRBJ1-6, the full variable domain is DGGITQSPKYLFRKEGQNVTLSCEQNLNHDAMYWYRQDPGQGLRLIYYSQIVNDFQKGDIAEGYSVSREKKESFPLTVTSAQKNPTAFYLCASSATGDSPLHFGNGTRLTVT.

V gene TRBV28 combines with J gene TRBJ1-2; D is unclear. The CDR3 has 12 residues. CDR1 MDHEN and CDR2 SYDVKM come from the germline V gene. The V end lost 10 bases, the J end lost 6 bases, and 15 bases lay between the germline ends. The CDR3 reads CATMDPRDGYTF. The CDR3 nucleotides read TGTGCCACCATGGACCCTAGGGATGGCTACACCTTC.

J is TRBJ2-7 and V is TRBV5-1, with a tentative D call TRBD1 (8 bases). V shed 3 bases and J shed 2 bases, with 15 bases lying between them. Germline CDR1 and CDR2: SGHRS and YFSETQ. This CDR3 spans 15 amino acids. CDR3 sequence reads: CASSSGQGGTYEQYF. CDR3 DNA: TGCGCCAGCAGCTCCGGACAGGGAGGGACCTACGAGCAGTACTTC.